These 15 T cell receptor beta chains share one sample of origin, sequenced in a study of PD-L1 blockade in urothelial cancer. Repertoires were generated with immunoSEQ multiplex PCR, while TCRdb's copy carries only in-frame clones and drops some. The data show about 50,000 clones, about 85% seen once. The sample in question was PBMCs, obtained around atezolizumab (anti-PD-L1) treatment. These receptors originate from a man in his sixties with urothelial cancer.

V and J are TRBV7-2 and TRBJ1-1, with D perhaps TRBD1 (5 bases). This CDR3 is 18 amino acids long. Trimming shortened V by 0 bases and J by 0 bases, and 17 bases separated the two germline ends. The V gene's germline CDR1 is SGHTA and CDR2 FQGNSA. CDR3 nucleotides: TGTGCCAGCAGCTTAGCAAAATGGGGGAGGCTCATGAACACTGAAGCTTTCTTT. Protein product: CASSLAKWGRLMNTEAFF.

This clone was detected only a few times. V and J are TRBV5-6 and TRBJ2-3; the D is unclear. From germline, CDR1 is SGHDT and CDR2 YYEEEE. The CDR3 runs to 16 residues. V lost 0 bases, J lost 0 bases, and 11 bases lay in between. Here the CDR3 reads CASSLGATGSTDTQYF. CDR3 DNA sequence: TGTGCCAGCAGCTTGGGGGCTACTGGGAGCACAGATACGCAGTATTTT. The variable domain in full, with the rest retrieved from reference TRBV5-6 and TRBJ2-3, is DAGVTQSPTHLIKTRGQQVTLRCSPKSGHDTVSWYQQALGQGPQFIFQYYEEEERQRGNFPDRFSGHQFPNYSSELNVNALLLGDSALYLCASSLGATGSTDTQYFGPGTRLTVL.

The V gene is TRBV9, the J gene TRBJ2-2; 14 positions agree with TRBD2. This CDR3 region has 15 residues. The germline gives CDR1 SGDLS, CDR2 YYNGEE. J lost 5 bases, V lost 3 bases, and 0 bases had no gene match. The CDR3 coding sequence is TGTGCCAGCAGCGGGACTAGCGGGGGGACCGGGGAGCTGTTTTTT. Protein sequence: CASSGTSGGTGELFF.

V usage is TRBV6-1 and J usage is TRBJ1-2; 9 bases are a match to TRBD1. Germline CDR1 MNHNS, CDR2 SASEGT. CDR3 length: 15 amino acids. With 2 bases clipped from V and 4 bases from J, the junction kept 5 bases outside the gene matches. The chain's CDR3 is CASSETGGRGYGYTF. CDR3 DNA: TGTGCCAGCAGTGAAACAGGGGGCAGGGGCTATGGCTACACCTTC.

This sequence joins TRBV27 and TRBJ1-1, with D possibly matching TRBD1 (6 bases). V gave up 1 base and J gave up 1 base, with 7 bases separating them. Germline CDR1 is MNHEY and CDR2 is SMNVEV (reference sequence). The CDR3 is 14 residues long. The CDR3 is CASSLYRENTEAFF. As DNA, the CDR3 is TGTGCCAGCAGTTTATACAGGGAGAACACTGAAGCTTTCTTT.

The genes are TRBV5-1 and TRBJ2-2, with D possibly being TRBD1 (6 bases). Germline lookup yields CDR1 SGHRS and CDR2 YFSETQ. Trimming removed 4 bases at V and 0 bases at J, with 10 bases between. This CDR3 region has 15 residues. The CDR3 here is CASSGGQSNTGELFF. The CDR3, as DNA: TGCGCCAGCAGCGGGGGACAATCGAACACCGGGGAGCTGTTTTTT.

The CDR3, as DNA: TGTGCCACCAGCAGAGGGACTAGTGCGTCCGGGGAGCTGTTTTTT. Its translation is CATSRGTSASGELFF. The gene calls are TRBV15 and TRBJ2-2; TRBD2 agrees at 7 bases. The CDR3 totals 15 residues. Looked up from germline, CDR1 is LNHNV and CDR2 is YYDKDF (reference sequence). J lost 6 bases, V lost 1 base, and 5 bases had no gene match.

CDR3: CASSLDAGTSEQFF. The CDR3 coding sequence is TGTGCCAGCAGCTTGGATGCCGGGACTTCTGAGCAGTTCTTC. The chain links TRBV5-4 to TRBJ2-1; TRBD2 might be the D (6 bases). The CDR3 is 14 amino acids. Trimming stripped 0 bases from V and 9 bases from J, with 13 bases between. Per the germline V gene, CDR1 is SGHNT and CDR2 is YYREEE (reference sequence). The variable domain in full, with the rest retrieved from reference TRBV5-4 and TRBJ2-1, is ETGVTQSPTHLIKTRGQQVTLRCSSQSGHNTVSWYQQALGQGPQFIFQYYREEENGRGNFPPRFSGLQFPNYSSELNVNALELDDSALYLCASSLDAGTSEQFFGPGTRLTVL.

The chain joins TRBV25-1 to TRBJ2-3, with a weak D call TRBD2 (5 bases). The CDR3 totals 13 residues. Germline values: CDR1 MGHDK, CDR2 SYGVNS. Between the trimmed V and J ends, which lost 3 bases and 1 base, there was a span of 5 bases. CDR3: CASSERGTDTQYF. In DNA form, the CDR3 reads TGTGCCAGCAGTGAGAGGGGCACAGATACGCAGTATTTT.

This chain joins TRBV29-1 and TRBJ1-1; tentative D call: TRBD1 (5 bases). Germline V gene data show CDR1 as SQVTM and CDR2 as ANQGSEA. CDR3 size: 13 residues. V was clipped by 7 bases and J by 1 base, with 13 bases between them. Here the CDR3 DNA reads TGCAGCGGACAGACAGAAACGAACACTGAAGCTTTCTTT. Translating gives CSGQTETNTEAFF.

The CDR3 DNA is TGCGCCAGCAGTCCCGGGGGGAACCAAGAGACCCAGTACTTC. Translation gives CASSPGGNQETQYF. The rearrangement links TRBV10-1 to TRBJ2-5, with 7 bases that match TRBD2. The CDR3 covers 14 residues. Germline V lookup: CDR1 WNHNN, CDR2 SYGVQD (reference sequence). J lost 0 bases, V lost 5 bases, and 3 bases had no gene match.

The V and J genes are TRBV6-1 and TRBJ1-3, with a possible D match to TRBD1 (5 bases). The germline CDR1 and CDR2 sequences are MNHNS and SASEGT. Trimming removed 6 bases at V and 8 bases at J, with 14 bases between. This CDR3 has 13 amino acids. The chain's CDR3 is CASRGLSAHTIYF. CDR3 in DNA: TGTGCCAGCAGGGGACTTTCCGCCCACACCATATATTTT.

This chain uses TRBV19 with TRBJ2-1; 11 bases are shared with TRBD2. The CDR3 sequence is 14 residues long. CDR1 and CDR2 (germline): LNHDA, SQIVND (reference sequence). V was clipped by 10 bases and J by 4 bases; unmatched bases: 6. The DNA of the CDR3 is TGTGCCACCAAGGGACTAGCGGATTACAATGAGCAGTTCTTC. It translates to CATKGLADYNEQFF.

V usage is TRBV4-1 and J usage is TRBJ1-4; 7 bases agree with TRBD1. V lost 0 bases to trimming and J lost 9 bases; unmatched junction nucleotides: 7. The CDR3 is made up of 15 amino acids. From germline, CDR1 is MGHRA and CDR2 YSYEKL. The CDR3 sequence is CASSQDQGGVKKLFF. CDR3 DNA: TGCGCCAGCAGCCAAGATCAAGGGGGCGTGAAAAAACTGTTTTTT.

The V and J genes are TRBV7-2 and TRBJ2-7; 8 bases align to TRBD2. CDR3 length: 18 amino acids. The J segment lost 3 bases and the V segment lost 3 bases, leaving 16 bases of the junction unmatched. Germline CDR1 and CDR2: SGHTA and FQGNSA. This chain's CDR3 is CASSLGSGLVMINYEQYF. The CDR3 nucleotides are TGTGCCAGCAGCTTGGGGTCGGGACTAGTCATGATCAACTACGAGCAGTACTTC. Filled out from reference TRBV7-2 and TRBJ2-7, the complete variable domain reads GAGVSQSPSNKVTEKGKDVELRCDPISGHTALYWYRQSLGQGLEFLIYFQGNSAPDKSGLPSDRFSAERTGGSVSTLTIQRTQQEDSAVYLCASSLGSGLVMINYEQYFGPGTRLTVT.